The 20 T cell receptor beta chains given below trace back to one sample, sequenced in a study of OX40 agonist ivuxolimab in advanced cancers. Generated by immunoSEQ multiplex PCR, the TCRdb table keeps only in-frame clones and is missing some. The sample carries 77,000 or so clones, roughly 78% recorded once. The sample was CD4+ or CD8+ T cells sorted from blood, taken in a trial of the OX40 agonist ivuxolimab. These receptors were taken from an adult with an advanced solid tumor such as melanoma, head and neck, liver or kidney cancer.

The rearrangement links TRBV12-5 to TRBJ2-1; 9 bases map to TRBD2. Germline CDR1 LGHNT, CDR2 FRNRAP. J lost 7 bases, V lost 1 base, and 11 bases had no gene match. This CDR3 region has 17 residues. The CDR3 region is CASGLGARGSGSNEQFF. The CDR3 nucleotides read TGTGCTAGTGGTTTGGGTGCGAGGGGTAGCGGGAGTAATGAGCAGTTCTTC.

The rearrangement joins TRBV5-4 to TRBJ2-2; 14 nucleotides line up with TRBD2. Germline-derived CDR1 and CDR2 are SGHNT and YYREEE (reference sequence). The V and J ends lost 5 bases and 1 base, in that order; junction bases with no gene match: 4. This CDR3 has 17 residues. CDR3 sequence reads: CASRIGLAGGNTGELFF. The CDR3 region has the DNA TGTGCCAGCAGGATCGGACTAGCGGGAGGGAACACCGGGGAGCTGTTTTTT. The full variable domain, in which reference TRBV5-4 and TRBJ2-2 provide the parts outside the CDR3, is ETGVTQSPTHLIKTRGQQVTLRCSSQSGHNTVSWYQQALGQGPQFIFQYYREEENGRGNFPPRFSGLQFPNYSSELNVNALELDDSALYLCASRIGLAGGNTGELFFGEGSRLTVL.

This clone was seen just once. CDR3 region: CASTPGGGVDEQYF. DNA for the CDR3: TGCGCCAGCACCCCTGGCGGGGGGGTGGACGAGCAGTACTTC. The chain links TRBV5-1 to TRBJ2-7, with 9 bases that match TRBD2. This CDR3 has 14 residues. V trimming: 6 bases; J trimming: 5 bases; junction bases outside the gene matches: 9. Germline V gene lookup returns CDR1 SGHRS and CDR2 YFSETQ.

The rearrangement joins TRBV7-3 to TRBJ2-6, with D possibly TRBD1 on 6 matching bases. The germline gives CDR1 SGHTA, CDR2 FQGTGA. The CDR3 extends over 17 amino acids. Trimming took 1 base from V and 3 from J, leaving 13 bases between them. The CDR3 coding sequence is TGTGCCAGCAGCTTAATGGGGGCGCAAGTTGGGGCCAACGTCCTGACTTTC. As protein: CASSLMGAQVGANVLTF.

The V gene is TRBV7-2, the J gene TRBJ1-4, with TRBD1 matching 7 bases. The CDR3 is made up of 17 amino acids. Trimming took 5 bases from V and 0 from J; bases not matched to a gene: 9. Per germline, CDR1 SGHTA and CDR2 FQGNSA. CDR3: CASSTGTVLSTNEKLFF. For the CDR3, the DNA is TGTGCCAGCAGCACCGGGACAGTACTTTCAACTAATGAAAAACTGTTTTTT.

The J gene is TRBJ1-2, the V gene TRBV7-2; D is ambiguous. V dropped 1 base and J dropped 4 bases, with 13 bases sitting between them. CDR1 SGHTA and CDR2 FQGNSA come from the germline V gene. CDR3 length equals 15 residues. CDR3 nucleotide sequence: TGTGCCAGCAGCTTAGTTACCTCACCCAGCTATGGCTACACCTTC. The encoded protein is CASSLVTSPSYGYTF.

This clone has more than one count but fewer than ten. CDR3 nucleotide sequence: TGTGCCAGCAGCCCCGAAGGGGGCGGGGATAATTCACCCCTCCACTTT. Its protein is CASSPEGGGDNSPLHF. The chain uses TRBV7-2 and TRBJ1-6, with 7 bases that match TRBD1. This CDR3 region has 16 residues. Germline trimming cut 5 bases from V and 5 bases from J; bases unmatched to any gene: 9. Germline V lookup: CDR1 SGHTA, CDR2 FQGNSA.

The chain employs TRBV4-1 and TRBJ1-2, with TRBD1 matching 7 bases. Germline loops: CDR1 MGHRA, CDR2 YSYEKL. There are 17 residues in the CDR3. After removal of 4 bases from V and 4 bases from J, the junction contained 15 bases not matched to a gene. CDR3 sequence reads: CASSPILRDSGVYGYTF. The CDR3 DNA follows: TGCGCCAGCAGCCCCATCCTACGGGACAGCGGTGTCTATGGCTACACCTTC.

The chain is built from TRBV6-5 and TRBJ2-7; the match to TRBD1 covers 7 bases. This CDR3 spans 14 amino acids. Germline trimming cut 5 bases from V and 2 bases from J; bases unmatched to any gene: 6. Germline V CDR1 and CDR2: MNHEY, SVGAGI. This chain's CDR3 is CASSTPGQPYEQYF. CDR3 DNA sequence: TGTGCCAGCAGTACCCCGGGACAGCCCTACGAGCAGTACTTC.

The V gene is TRBV7-2, the J gene TRBJ1-1, with 7 bases that match TRBD1. The CDR3 spans 16 residues. Per germline, CDR1 SGHTA and CDR2 FQGNSA. The junction had 4 bases not matched to a gene; V was cut back by 0 bases and J by 0 bases. CDR3 sequence reads: CASSLAGGTVNTEAFF. CDR3 DNA sequence: TGTGCCAGCAGCTTAGCAGGGGGGACAGTGAACACTGAAGCTTTCTTT. Complete variable domain (other parts from reference TRBV7-2 and TRBJ1-1): GAGVSQSPSNKVTEKGKDVELRCDPISGHTALYWYRQSLGQGLEFLIYFQGNSAPDKSGLPSDRFSAERTGGSVSTLTIQRTQQEDSAVYLCASSLAGGTVNTEAFFGQGTRLTVV.

This chain uses TRBV9 with TRBJ2-5, with D possibly matching TRBD1 (6 bases). The CDR3 sequence is 16 residues long. The germline CDR1 and CDR2 sequences are SGDLS and YYNGEE. Trimming took off 4 bases at V and 0 bases at J, with 16 bases between the two ends. The CDR3 DNA sequence: TGTGCCAGCAGCTTGACCGGGACATTGTACCAAGAGACCCAGTACTTC. Protein: CASSLTGTLYQETQYF.

The chain uses TRBV18 and TRBJ2-5; 7 bases fit TRBD2. Germline assignment: CDR1 KGHSH and CDR2 LQKENI. V shed 5 bases, J shed 4 bases, and the junction held 4 bases outside the gene matches. The CDR3 runs 13 residues. The CDR3 protein is CASSRLAGETQYF. The CDR3 DNA sequence: TGTGCCAGCTCAAGACTAGCAGGAGAGACCCAGTACTTC.

CDR3 amino acids: CASSDSGGRNQPQHF. As DNA, the CDR3 is TGTGCCAGCAGTGACTCGGGGGGCCGAAATCAGCCCCAGCATTTT. This chain joins TRBV6-1 and TRBJ1-5, with D perhaps TRBD1 (6 bases). The length of the CDR3 is 15 residues. Trimming pared 3 bases from V and 4 bases from J, leaving 13 bases between. Germline-derived CDR1 and CDR2 are MNHNS and SASEGT.

The chain combines TRBV29-1 with TRBJ2-7; D call uncertain. The CDR3 length is 13 residues. CDR1 and CDR2 (germline): SQVTM, ANQGSEA. V was shortened by 3 bases and J by 0 bases, with 9 bases between the two germline ends. This CDR3 reads CSVDVGSSYEQYF. The DNA of the CDR3 is TGCAGCGTTGACGTCGGGTCCTCCTACGAGCAGTACTTC.

The chain links TRBV12-5 to TRBJ1-5; TRBD1 aligns across 7 bases. The CDR3 loop spans 14 amino acids. Unmatched junction bases numbered 6, after V lost 6 bases and J lost 4 bases. CDR1 is LGHNT and CDR2 is FRNRAP in the germline V gene. The CDR3 coding sequence is TGTGCTAGTGGAACAGGGGCGCCTAATCAGCCCCAGCATTTT. Translation gives CASGTGAPNQPQHF.

The J gene is TRBJ2-5, the V gene TRBV2; TRBD2 matches 8 bases. Germline V gene data show CDR1 as SNHLY and CDR2 as FYNNEI. This CDR3 comprises 13 residues. The V and J ends lost 6 bases and 2 bases, in that order; junction bases with no gene match: 2. The CDR3 coding sequence is TGTGCCAGCAGAGGACTAGCTCAAGAGACCCAGTACTTC. Translation gives CASRGLAQETQYF. The whole variable domain, filled in from reference TRBV2 and TRBJ2-5, reads EPEVTQTPSHQVTQMGQEVILRCVPISNHLYFYWYRQILGQKVEFLVSFYNNEISEKSEIFDDQFSVERPDGSNFTLKIRSTKLEDSAMYFCASRGLAQETQYFGPGTRLLVL.

The chain carries TRBV7-2 and TRBJ1-5; no firm D call. The germline V gene encodes CDR1 SGHTA and CDR2 FQGNSA. The V end lost 11 bases, the J end lost 5 bases, and 13 bases lay between the germline ends. The CDR3 extends over 12 amino acids. CDR3 in amino acids: CAFQSAYQPQHF. CDR3 nucleotides: TGTGCCTTTCAATCCGCTTATCAGCCCCAGCATTTT.

The J gene is TRBJ1-4, the V gene TRBV9; no firm D call. The germline gives CDR1 SGDLS, CDR2 YYNGEE. CDR3 length: 13 residues. The germline V and J ends were trimmed by 2 bases and 8 bases, with 10 bases remaining between them. Here the CDR3 reads CASSVGIGEKLFF. As DNA, the CDR3 is TGTGCCAGCAGCGTGGGGATAGGGGAAAAACTGTTTTTT.

The V gene is TRBV18, the J gene TRBJ1-1, with D uncertain. The V and J ends lost 4 bases and 0 bases respectively, with 6 bases between them. CDR1 is KGHSH and CDR2 is LQKENI in the germline V gene. This CDR3 has 13 residues. CDR3 residues: CASSLGMNTEAFF. The CDR3 bases are TGTGCCAGCTCACTAGGAATGAACACTGAAGCTTTCTTT.

The genes are TRBV7-8 and TRBJ1-1, with TRBD1 as a possible D gene (6 bases). With 1 base removed from V and 1 base from J, the gap between germline ends came to 13 bases. CDR3 length equals 16 residues. Germline V gene data show CDR1 as SGHVS and CDR2 as FQNEAQ. CDR3 coding DNA: TGTGCCAGCAGCTTAGTGGGGGCGACTGGGAACACTGAAGCTTTCTTT. Protein: CASSLVGATGNTEAFF.